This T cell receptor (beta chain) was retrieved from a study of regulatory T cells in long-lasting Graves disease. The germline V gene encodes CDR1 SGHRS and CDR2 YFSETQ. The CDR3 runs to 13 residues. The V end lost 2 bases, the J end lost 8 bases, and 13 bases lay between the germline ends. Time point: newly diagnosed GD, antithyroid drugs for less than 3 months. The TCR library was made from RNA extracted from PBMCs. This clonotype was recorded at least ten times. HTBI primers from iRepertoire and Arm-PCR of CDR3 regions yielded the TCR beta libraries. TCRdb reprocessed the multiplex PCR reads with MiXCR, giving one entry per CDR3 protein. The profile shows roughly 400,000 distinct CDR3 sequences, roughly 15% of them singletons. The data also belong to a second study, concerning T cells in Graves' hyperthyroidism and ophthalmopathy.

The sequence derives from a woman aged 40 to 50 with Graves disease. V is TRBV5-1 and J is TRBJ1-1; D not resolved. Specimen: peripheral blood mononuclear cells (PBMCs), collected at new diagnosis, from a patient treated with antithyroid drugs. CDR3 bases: TGCGCCAGCAGCTTCACTACGGACGGAGAAGCTTTCTTT. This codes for CASSFTTDGEAFF.